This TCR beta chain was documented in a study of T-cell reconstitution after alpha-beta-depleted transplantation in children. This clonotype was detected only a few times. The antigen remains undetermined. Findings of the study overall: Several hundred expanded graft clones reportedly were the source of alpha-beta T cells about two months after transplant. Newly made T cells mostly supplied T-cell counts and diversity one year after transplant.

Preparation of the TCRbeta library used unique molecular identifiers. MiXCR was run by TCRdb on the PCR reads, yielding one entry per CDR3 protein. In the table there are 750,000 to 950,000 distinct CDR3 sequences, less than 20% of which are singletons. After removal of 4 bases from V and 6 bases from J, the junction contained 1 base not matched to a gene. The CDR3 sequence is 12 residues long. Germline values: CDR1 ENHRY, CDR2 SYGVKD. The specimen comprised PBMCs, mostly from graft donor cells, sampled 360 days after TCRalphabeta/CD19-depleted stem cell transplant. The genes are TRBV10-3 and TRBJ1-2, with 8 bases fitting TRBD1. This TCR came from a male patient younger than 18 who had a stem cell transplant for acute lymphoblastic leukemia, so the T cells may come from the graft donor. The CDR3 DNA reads TGTGCCATCAGTGCAGGGGGCAATGGCTACACCTTC. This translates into CAISAGGNGYTF.